The 19 T cell receptor beta chains in this list originate from one sample, sequenced in a study of OX40 agonist ivuxolimab in advanced cancers. Some clones are missing from TCRdb's copy, which holds only in-frame ones; the method was immunoSEQ multiplex PCR. The sample contains 25,000 to 30,000 clones, around nine tenths of which appear only once. The sequencing here drew on CD4+ or CD8+ T cells sorted from blood, taken in a trial of the OX40 agonist ivuxolimab. Source of these receptors: an adult with an advanced solid tumor such as melanoma, head and neck, liver or kidney cancer.

The V call is TRBV2, the J call TRBJ1-4, with D tentatively TRBD1 (5 bases). V was trimmed by 2 bases and J by 7 bases, leaving 11 bases between them. The CDR3 has 14 amino acids. Germline V gene sequence: CDR1 SNHLY, CDR2 FYNNEI. CDR3 in amino acids: CASSEPRAGEKLFF. CDR3 sequence (DNA): TGTGCCAGCAGTGAACCCAGGGCTGGTGAAAAACTGTTTTTT.

The V gene is TRBV11-2, the J gene TRBJ2-7; D gene ambiguous. The V gene lost 1 base and the J gene lost 3 bases, with 7 bases spanning the gap. The CDR3 extends over 13 amino acids. The germline gives CDR1 SGHAT, CDR2 FQNNGV. This chain's CDR3 is CASSLGSDYEQYF. For the CDR3, the DNA is TGTGCCAGCAGCTTAGGCAGTGACTACGAGCAGTACTTC.

The chain has TRBV5-4 and TRBJ2-7, with D unresolved. Trimming took 1 base from V and 3 from J, leaving 5 bases between them. Germline V CDR1 and CDR2: SGHNT, YYREEE (reference sequence). The CDR3 covers 12 residues. In nucleotides, the CDR3 is TGTGCCAGCAGCTTGTATAACTACGAGCAGTACTTC. Encoded protein: CASSLYNYEQYF.

This clone was counted a few times. The chain joins TRBV19 to TRBJ1-2, with D possibly TRBD1 on 6 matching bases. Per germline, CDR1 LNHDA and CDR2 SQIVND (reference sequence). The CDR3 length is 16 residues. The germline V and J ends were trimmed by 1 base and 3 bases, with 15 bases remaining between them. The CDR3 bases are TGTGCCAGTAGTATAGGTCCAGGGGTTTTATACTATGGCTACACCTTC. Translated: CASSIGPGVLYYGYTF.

The genes are TRBV18 and TRBJ1-1; TRBD1 might be the D (5 bases). CDR1 is KGHSH and CDR2 is LQKENI in the germline V gene. V lost 4 bases and J lost 2, with 8 bases in between. The CDR3 runs 13 residues. The CDR3 nucleotides are TGTGCCAGCTCACGGGGCTTTAACACTGAAGCTTTCTTT. This translates into CASSRGFNTEAFF.

The J gene is TRBJ2-1, the V gene TRBV19; the D call may be TRBD1 or TRBD2 (5 bases each). Trimming took 5 bases from V and 5 from J, leaving 16 bases between them. The CDR3 runs 15 residues. Germline V gives CDR1 LNHDA, CDR2 SQIVND (reference sequence). The CDR3 region has the DNA TGTGCCAGTAGTCTGCCCCCGGGACCTAACAATGAGCAGTTCTTC. Its translation: CASSLPPGPNNEQFF.

The chain carries TRBV6-1 and TRBJ2-7; no clear D. Germline V gene lookup returns CDR1 MNHNS and CDR2 SASEGT. V gave up 4 bases and J gave up 4 bases, with 8 bases separating them. The CDR3 covers 12 residues. CDR3 loop: CASSVTVYEQYF. The CDR3 nucleotides are TGTGCCAGCAGTGTTACTGTATACGAGCAGTACTTC.

This clone was detected only once. The chain couples TRBV11-2 to TRBJ1-2, with D possibly TRBD1 on 6 matching bases. With 4 bases removed from V and 6 bases from J, the gap between germline ends came to 12 bases. The germline V gene has CDR1 SGHAT and CDR2 FQNNGV. This CDR3 has 13 amino acids. CDR3 loop: CASSSGTWNGYTF. The CDR3 DNA is TGTGCCAGCAGCTCCGGGACATGGAATGGCTACACCTTC.

J is TRBJ1-2 and V is TRBV9; D gene unclear. V dropped 3 bases and J dropped 7 bases, with 19 bases sitting between them. Germline lookup yields CDR1 SGDLS and CDR2 YYNGEE. This CDR3 comprises 15 residues. The CDR3: CASSAPTEVYGGYTF. In nucleotides, the CDR3 is TGTGCCAGCAGCGCCCCGACCGAGGTCTATGGTGGCTACACCTTC.

The chain recombines TRBV19 with TRBJ2-1, with 10 bases matching TRBD2. The germline V gene encodes CDR1 LNHDA and CDR2 SQIVND (reference sequence). V lost 3 bases, J lost 6 bases, and 11 bases stayed unmatched. The CDR3 length is 17 residues. The CDR3 reads CASSMGASGRFGNEQFF. CDR3 coding DNA: TGTGCCAGTAGTATGGGAGCTAGCGGGAGATTCGGCAATGAGCAGTTCTTC. The full variable domain, completed using reference TRBV19 and TRBJ2-1, is DGGITQSPKYLFRKEGQNVTLSCEQNLNHDAMYWYRQDPGQGLRLIYYSQIVNDFQKGDIAEGYSVSREKKESFPLTVTSAQKNPTAFYLCASSMGASGRFGNEQFFGPGTRLTVL.

The gene calls are TRBV7-9 and TRBJ2-1, with 12 nucleotides matching TRBD2. Per germline, CDR1 SEHNR and CDR2 FQNEAQ (reference sequence). This CDR3 comprises 19 residues. The V and J ends lost 5 bases and 4 bases, in that order; junction bases with no gene match: 15. The CDR3 sequence is CASSVQHPMGLAGYNEQFF. For the CDR3, the DNA is TGTGCCAGCAGCGTACAACATCCAATGGGACTAGCGGGTTACAATGAGCAGTTCTTC.

The genes are TRBV7-9 and TRBJ1-2; perhaps TRBD1 as D (6 bases). Trimming took off 1 base at V and 4 bases at J, with 13 bases between the two ends. This CDR3 is 15 amino acids long. CDR1 SEHNR and CDR2 FQNEAQ come from the germline V gene (reference sequence). The CDR3 protein is CASSLEGRGIYGYTF. CDR3 bases: TGTGCCAGCAGCTTAGAGGGCAGGGGAATCTATGGCTACACCTTC.

This chain joins TRBV19 and TRBJ2-2; D is unresolved. The CDR3 consists of 13 residues. The V and J ends lost 1 base and 2 bases respectively, with 2 bases between them. CDR1 and CDR2 (germline): LNHDA, SQIVND (reference sequence). In DNA form, the CDR3 reads TGTGCCAGTAGTATAGCCAACACCGGGGAGCTGTTTTTT. This codes for CASSIANTGELFF.

The V call is TRBV11-2, the J call TRBJ2-2; D gene ambiguous. Germline lookup yields CDR1 SGHAT and CDR2 FQNNGV. This CDR3 spans 13 amino acids. V lost 11 bases and J lost 1, with 11 bases in between. As DNA, the CDR3 is TGTGCCTCTACAGAGGTGAACACCGGGGAGCTGTTTTTT. Residues: CASTEVNTGELFF.

This clone was recorded only once. The genes are TRBV5-6 and TRBJ1-1; a weak D match, TRBD1 (5 bases). Germline V gene lookup returns CDR1 SGHDT and CDR2 YYEEEE. The length of the CDR3 is 14 residues. V lost 0 bases to trimming and J lost 5 bases, with 11 bases between them. The CDR3 sequence is CASSLGPGNTEAFF. CDR3 nucleotide sequence: TGTGCCAGCAGCTTGGGGCCAGGGAATACTGAAGCTTTCTTT.

The chain has TRBV9 and TRBJ1-4; tentative D call: TRBD1 (5 bases). V lost 0 bases and J 5 bases, leaving 11 bases between the germline ends. This CDR3 has 15 amino acids. CDR1 and CDR2 (germline): SGDLS, YYNGEE. CDR3 region: CASSVDGGLNEKLFF. For the CDR3, the DNA is TGTGCCAGCAGCGTAGACGGGGGACTAAATGAAAAACTGTTTTTT.

The rearrangement uses TRBV7-2 and TRBJ2-7; 8 bases align to TRBD2. The junction had 5 bases not matched to a gene; V was cut back by 0 bases and J by 4 bases. The CDR3 contains 15 residues. Germline assignment: CDR1 SGHTA and CDR2 FQGNSA. The CDR3 DNA reads as TGTGCCAGCAGCTTAGCGCCTAGCGGGCATTACGAGCAGTACTTC. Translating it yields CASSLAPSGHYEQYF.

The CDR3 sequence is CASSNKGREYEQYF. The CDR3 DNA follows: TGTGCCAGCAGCAACAAAGGAAGGGAATACGAGCAGTACTTC. This chain connects TRBV21-1 to TRBJ2-7. TRBV21-1 is listed as a pseudogene. The CDR3 spans 14 residues.

The V and J genes are TRBV4-2 and TRBJ1-2; 7 positions agree with TRBD1. V shed 4 bases and J 6 bases; nucleotides not matched to a gene: 8. Germline CDR1 reads LGHNA; CDR2 reads YNFKEQ. The CDR3 totals 14 residues. In DNA form, the CDR3 reads TGTGCCAGCAGCCCTACAGGGGACCACGATGGCTACACCTTC. Translating it yields CASSPTGDHDGYTF.